The present TCR beta chain was sequenced within a study of monozygotic twins with inflammatory bowel disease (dated by TCRdb to between 2018 and 2021). Turning to the overall study: The full study comprised about 28 monozygotic twin pairs: nine German pairs (four IBD-concordant, five IBD-discordant) and 19 IBD-discordant Danish pairs. Within discordant pairs, disease-associated traits were sought mainly by comparing IBD patients with their genetically identical healthy co-twins. Each individual had, on average, about 151 000 unique TCRalpha sequences and 181 000 unique TCRbeta sequences available for analysis. Study-wide findings and limitations: Repertoire similarity did not differ between concordant and discordant twins, which could be due to limited statistical power. Because patients were on differing immunosuppressive treatments, the repertoires may have picked up extra background noise and inter-individual variability. Fewer clonotypes were shared with other individuals by IBD patients than by healthy twins, most markedly in patients showing signs of disease activity. The results gave no support for a single strong signal or clonotype linked to IBD. Distinction between different T cell subtypes could not be achieved in the analysis. TCRbeta repertoire diversity, by inverse Simpson index, was decreased in IBD patients compared with their healthy co-twins.

A remark on this clonotype: Its antigen is not yet known.

The CDR3, cysteine through phenylalanine, is 14 amino acids long. The protein alone is recorded here. Taken from the germline V gene, the CDR1 and CDR2 loops are MNHEY and SVGAGI. Library prep was done by 5' RACE. Preparation of each TCR library used 3,500 to 4,500 ng of total RNA. For each sample, cDNA synthesis with SMARTScribe reverse transcriptase was split into eight separate reactions. During cDNA synthesis, template switching introduced unique molecular identifiers that contained a 6-nucleotide sample barcode. TCRalpha and TCRbeta cDNA was amplified by two nested PCRs of roughly 16 and 10 cycles, with bead purification after each PCR. Before amplification, the cDNA was treated with uracil DNA-glycosylase and purified using the QIAquick PCR purification kit. In the second PCR, Illumina TruSeq-compatible adapters and sample-specific barcodes were added. Library quality and concentration were checked on TapeStation and Qubit, and libraries were pooled at approximately 4.7 ng each. Pooled libraries were sequenced on an Illumina HiSeq2500 single-index Rapid Run with 2 x 100 bp reads and custom sequencing primers. The source study handled its data this way. PCR and sequencing errors were corrected by UMI-based consensus assembly using MiGEC version 1.2.6. MiXCR version 2.1.1 was used for V(D)J alignment, clonotype assembly and CDR3 extraction. To normalise gene usage, clonotype sharing and MAIT/NKT TCR abundance, the top 1000, 10 000 and 20 000 clonotypes in each sample were analysed. After downsampling to 27 000 UMIs, diversity was calculated as the inverse Simpson index using the vegan R package. Paired Mann-Whitney U tests on discordant twin pairs were used, with Benjamini-Hochberg multiple-testing correction. The reads, reprocessed by TCRdb, yield one row per CDR3 protein sequence and no DNA. TCRdb, not the authors, supplied the V and J calls. The sample table records 310,000 or so distinct CDR3 sequences. The biggest ten clones account for approximately 2% of the sample.

From each donor, a roughly 2.5 ml peripheral blood sample was collected into PAXgene tubes and stored at -80 degrees C. Total RNA was isolated from whole blood with the PAXgene blood miRNA kit on an automated QIAcube, without T cell sorting. Peripheral blood from monozygotic twin pairs, either concordant or discordant for inflammatory bowel disease, underwent deep TCRalpha and TCRbeta repertoire profiling that used unique molecular barcoding. For every twin pair, smoking habits were documented, and each individual was categorised as a current, former or never smoker. This receptor was identified in a human donor with ulcerative colitis or Crohn's disease, or a healthy co-twin of an affected twin (not recorded which). Sequencing was performed on blood. The rearranged chain carries TRBV6-5 and TRBJ1-6. The CDR3 sequence is CASSYEGQVSPLHF.